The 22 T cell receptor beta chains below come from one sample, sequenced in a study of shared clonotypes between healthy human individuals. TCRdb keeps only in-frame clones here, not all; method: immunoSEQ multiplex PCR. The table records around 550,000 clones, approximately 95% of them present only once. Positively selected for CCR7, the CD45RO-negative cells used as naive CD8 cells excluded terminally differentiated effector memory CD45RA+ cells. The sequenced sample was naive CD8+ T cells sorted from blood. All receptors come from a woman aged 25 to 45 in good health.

This chain's CDR3 is CASSWTDSQETQYF. The CDR3 bases are TGCGCCAGCAGCTGGACGGACAGTCAAGAGACCCAGTACTTC. The rearrangement uses TRBV5-1 and TRBJ2-5, with a tentative D call TRBD1 (6 bases). Looked up from germline, CDR1 is SGHRS and CDR2 is YFSETQ. The length of the CDR3 is 14 residues. V was trimmed by 3 bases and J by 2 bases, leaving 11 bases between them. Supplemented by reference TRBV5-1 and TRBJ2-5, the full variable domain reads KAGVTQTPRYLIKTRGQQVTLSCSPISGHRSVSWYQQTPGQGLQFLFEYFSETQRNKGNFPGRFSGRQFSNSRSEMNVSTLELGDSALYLCASSWTDSQETQYFGPGTRLLVL.

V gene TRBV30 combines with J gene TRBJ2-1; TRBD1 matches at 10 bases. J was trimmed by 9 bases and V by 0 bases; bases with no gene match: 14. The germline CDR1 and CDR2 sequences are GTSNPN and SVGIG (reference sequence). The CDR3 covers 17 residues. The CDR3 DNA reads TGTGCCTGGAGTGTACTCTTTGGCGGACAGGGGGGTTCTGAGCAGTTCTTC. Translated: CAWSVLFGGQGGSEQFF.

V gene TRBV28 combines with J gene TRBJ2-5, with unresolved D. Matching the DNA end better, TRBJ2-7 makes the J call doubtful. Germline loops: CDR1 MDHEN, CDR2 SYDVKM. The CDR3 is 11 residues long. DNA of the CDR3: TGTGCCAGCAGTTTACTTCGCGAGCAGTACTTC. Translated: CASSLLREQYF.

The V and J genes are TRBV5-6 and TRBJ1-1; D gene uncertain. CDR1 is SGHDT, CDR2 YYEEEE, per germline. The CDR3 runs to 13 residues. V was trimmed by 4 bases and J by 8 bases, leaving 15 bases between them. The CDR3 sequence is CASSPSAAGEAFF. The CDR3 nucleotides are TGTGCCAGCAGCCCCTCCGCCGCGGGGGAAGCTTTCTTT.

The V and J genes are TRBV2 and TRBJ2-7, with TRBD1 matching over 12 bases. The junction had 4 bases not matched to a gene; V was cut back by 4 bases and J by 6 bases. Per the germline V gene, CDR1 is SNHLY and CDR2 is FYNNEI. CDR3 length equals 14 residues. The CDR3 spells CASSVGQGASEQYF. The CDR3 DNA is TGTGCCAGCAGTGTGGGACAGGGGGCCTCCGAGCAGTACTTC.

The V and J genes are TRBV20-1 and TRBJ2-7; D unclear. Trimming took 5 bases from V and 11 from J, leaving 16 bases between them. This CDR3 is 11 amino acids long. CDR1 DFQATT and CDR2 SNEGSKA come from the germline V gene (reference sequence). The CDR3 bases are TGCAGTGCTGGGAAGACGGAGTGGAAGTACTTC. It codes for CSAGKTEWKYF.

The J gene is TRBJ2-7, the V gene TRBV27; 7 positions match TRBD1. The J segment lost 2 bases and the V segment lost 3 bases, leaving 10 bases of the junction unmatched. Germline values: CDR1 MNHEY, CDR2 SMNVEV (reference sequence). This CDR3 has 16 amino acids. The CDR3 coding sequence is TGTGCCAGCAGTTTGGGAGTAACAGGGGTAACCTACGAGCAGTACTTC. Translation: CASSLGVTGVTYEQYF.

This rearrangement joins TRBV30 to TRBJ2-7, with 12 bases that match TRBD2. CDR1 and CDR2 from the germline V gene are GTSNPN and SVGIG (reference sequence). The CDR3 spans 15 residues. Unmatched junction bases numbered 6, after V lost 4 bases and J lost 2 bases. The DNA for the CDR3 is TGTGCCTGGATACCCGGGACTAGCGGGCCCTACGAGCAGTACTTC. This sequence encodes CAWIPGTSGPYEQYF.

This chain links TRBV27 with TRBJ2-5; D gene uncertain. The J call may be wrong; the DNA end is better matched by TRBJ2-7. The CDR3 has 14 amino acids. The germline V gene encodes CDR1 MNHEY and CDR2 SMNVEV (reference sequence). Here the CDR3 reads CASSLGTASYEQYF. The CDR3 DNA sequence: TGTGCCAGCAGTTTAGGTACAGCTTCCTACGAGCAGTACTTC.

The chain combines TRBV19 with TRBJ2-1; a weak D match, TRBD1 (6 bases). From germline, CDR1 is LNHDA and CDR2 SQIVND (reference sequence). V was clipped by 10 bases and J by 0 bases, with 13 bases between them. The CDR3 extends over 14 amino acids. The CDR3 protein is CATLDRHSYNEQFF. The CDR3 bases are TGTGCCACCTTAGACAGGCACTCCTACAATGAGCAGTTCTTC.

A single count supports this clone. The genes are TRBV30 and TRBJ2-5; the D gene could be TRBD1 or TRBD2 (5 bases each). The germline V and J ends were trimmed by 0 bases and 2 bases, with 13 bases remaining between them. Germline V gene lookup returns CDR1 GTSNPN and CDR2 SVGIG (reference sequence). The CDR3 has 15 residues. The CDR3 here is CAWSVNGREQETQYF. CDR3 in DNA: TGTGCCTGGAGTGTAAACGGCAGGGAGCAAGAGACCCAGTACTTC.

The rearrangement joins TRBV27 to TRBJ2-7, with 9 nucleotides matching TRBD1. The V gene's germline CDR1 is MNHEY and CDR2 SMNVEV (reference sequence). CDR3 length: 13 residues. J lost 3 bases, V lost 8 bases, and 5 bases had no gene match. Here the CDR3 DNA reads TGTGCCAGCTCACAGGGGGCTCACTACGAGCAGTACTTC. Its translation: CASSQGAHYEQYF.

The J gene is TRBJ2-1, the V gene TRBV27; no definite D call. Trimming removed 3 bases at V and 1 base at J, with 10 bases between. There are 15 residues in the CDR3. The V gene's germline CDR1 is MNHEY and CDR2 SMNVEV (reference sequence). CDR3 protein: CASSFSLSSYNEQFF. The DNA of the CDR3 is TGTGCCAGCAGTTTCAGCCTAAGTTCCTACAATGAGCAGTTCTTC.

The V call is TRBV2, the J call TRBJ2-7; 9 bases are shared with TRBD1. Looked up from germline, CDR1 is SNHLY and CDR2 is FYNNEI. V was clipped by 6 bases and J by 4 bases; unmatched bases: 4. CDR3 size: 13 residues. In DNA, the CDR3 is TGTGCCAGCAGGGACAGGGGATTTTACGAGCAGTACTTC. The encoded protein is CASRDRGFYEQYF.

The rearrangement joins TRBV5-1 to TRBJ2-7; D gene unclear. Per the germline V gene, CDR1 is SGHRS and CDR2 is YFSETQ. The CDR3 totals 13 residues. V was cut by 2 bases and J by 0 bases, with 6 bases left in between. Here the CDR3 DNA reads TGCGCCAGCAGCTTCGGGCTCTCCTACGAGCAGTACTTC. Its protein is CASSFGLSYEQYF.

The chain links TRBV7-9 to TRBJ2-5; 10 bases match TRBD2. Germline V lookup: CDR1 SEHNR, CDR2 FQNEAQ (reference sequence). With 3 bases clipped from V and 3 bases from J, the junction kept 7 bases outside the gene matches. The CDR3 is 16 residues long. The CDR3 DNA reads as TGTGCCAGCAGCTTCTGGGGGCTAGCGGGAGAAGAGACCCAGTACTTC. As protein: CASSFWGLAGEETQYF. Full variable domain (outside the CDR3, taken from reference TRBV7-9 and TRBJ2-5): DTGVSQNPRHKITKRGQNVTFRCDPISEHNRLYWYRQTLGQGPEFLTYFQNEAQLEKSRLLSDRFSAERPKGSFSTLEIQRTEQGDSAMYLCASSFWGLAGEETQYFGPGTRLLVL.

The CDR3 spells CASSLGLAETYEQYF. CDR3 nucleotides: TGTGCCAGCAGCTTGGGACTAGCGGAAACCTACGAGCAGTACTTC. The chain employs TRBV5-5 and TRBJ2-7; TRBD2 matches 9 bases. Germline loops: CDR1 SGHKS, CDR2 YYEKEE (reference sequence). Germline trimming cut 0 bases from V and 2 bases from J; bases unmatched to any gene: 3. The CDR3 totals 15 residues.

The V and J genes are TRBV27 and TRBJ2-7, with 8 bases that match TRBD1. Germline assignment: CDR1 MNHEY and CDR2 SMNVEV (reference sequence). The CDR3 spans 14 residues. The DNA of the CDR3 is TGTGACGTTCGTACATGGACAGGGAAGGGCGAGCAGTACTTC. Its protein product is CDVRTWTGKGEQYF.

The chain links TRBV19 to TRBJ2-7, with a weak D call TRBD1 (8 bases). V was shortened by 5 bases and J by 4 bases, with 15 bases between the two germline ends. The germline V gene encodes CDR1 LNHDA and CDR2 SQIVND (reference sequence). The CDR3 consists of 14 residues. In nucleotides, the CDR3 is TGTGCCAGTAGTGAACCACAGGGGGGGTACGAGCAGTACTTC. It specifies CASSEPQGGYEQYF.

This CDR3 is CASSPSGSSSYEQYF. As DNA, the CDR3 is TGTGCCAGCAGCCCGAGCGGGAGCTCCTCCTACGAGCAGTACTTC. The chain employs TRBV7-9 and TRBJ2-7; 8 bases map to TRBD2. CDR3 length equals 15 residues. V shed 5 bases and J 0 bases; nucleotides not matched to a gene: 6. CDR1 is SEHNR, CDR2 FQNEAQ, per germline (reference sequence). The full variable domain, completed using reference TRBV7-9 and TRBJ2-7, is DTGVSQNPRHKITKRGQNVTFRCDPISEHNRLYWYRQTLGQGPEFLTYFQNEAQLEKSRLLSDRFSAERPKGSFSTLEIQRTEQGDSAMYLCASSPSGSSSYEQYFGPGTRLTVT.

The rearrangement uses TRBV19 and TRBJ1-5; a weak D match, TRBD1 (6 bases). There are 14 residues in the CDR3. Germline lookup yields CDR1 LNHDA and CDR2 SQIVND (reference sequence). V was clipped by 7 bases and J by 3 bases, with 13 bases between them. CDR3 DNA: TGTGCCAGTATGGTCCGGGACACCAATCAGCCCCAGCATTTT. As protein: CASMVRDTNQPQHF.

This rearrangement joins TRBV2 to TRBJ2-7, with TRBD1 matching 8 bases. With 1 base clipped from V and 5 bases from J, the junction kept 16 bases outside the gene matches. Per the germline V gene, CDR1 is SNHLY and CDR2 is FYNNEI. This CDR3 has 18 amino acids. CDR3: CASSEDLGSQGASDEQYF. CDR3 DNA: TGTGCCAGCAGTGAAGACTTGGGGTCTCAGGGGGCTAGCGACGAGCAGTACTTC.